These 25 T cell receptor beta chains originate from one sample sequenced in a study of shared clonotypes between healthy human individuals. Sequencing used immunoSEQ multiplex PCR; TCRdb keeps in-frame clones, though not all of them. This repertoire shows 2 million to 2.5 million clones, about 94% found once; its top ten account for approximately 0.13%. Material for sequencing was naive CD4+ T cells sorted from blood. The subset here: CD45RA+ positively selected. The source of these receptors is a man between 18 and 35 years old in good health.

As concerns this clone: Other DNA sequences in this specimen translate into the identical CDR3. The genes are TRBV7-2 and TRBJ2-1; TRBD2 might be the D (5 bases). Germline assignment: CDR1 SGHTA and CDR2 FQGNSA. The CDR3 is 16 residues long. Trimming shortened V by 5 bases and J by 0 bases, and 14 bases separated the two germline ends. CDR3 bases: TGTGCCAGCAGCCTGTGGACTTCTAGCTCCTACAATGAGCAGTTCTTC. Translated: CASSLWTSSSYNEQFF.

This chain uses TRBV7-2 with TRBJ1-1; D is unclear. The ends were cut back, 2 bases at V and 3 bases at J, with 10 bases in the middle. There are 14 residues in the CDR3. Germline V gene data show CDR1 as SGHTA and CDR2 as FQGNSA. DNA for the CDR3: TGTGCCAGCAGCTTATCCTTGGGATACACTGAAGCTTTCTTT. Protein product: CASSLSLGYTEAFF.

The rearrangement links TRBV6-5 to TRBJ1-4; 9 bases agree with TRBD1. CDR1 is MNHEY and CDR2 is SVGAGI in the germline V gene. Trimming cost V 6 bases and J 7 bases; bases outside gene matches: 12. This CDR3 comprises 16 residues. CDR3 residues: CASSYGVVDRGEKLFF. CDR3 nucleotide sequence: TGTGCCAGCAGCTACGGGGTGGTGGACAGGGGTGAAAAACTGTTTTTT.

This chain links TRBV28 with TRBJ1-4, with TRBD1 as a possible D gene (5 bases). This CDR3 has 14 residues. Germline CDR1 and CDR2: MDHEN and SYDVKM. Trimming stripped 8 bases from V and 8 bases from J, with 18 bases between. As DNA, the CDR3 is TGTGCCAGCTTTAGTGGGGCCCTAGGGGAAAAACTGTTTTTT. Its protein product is CASFSGALGEKLFF.

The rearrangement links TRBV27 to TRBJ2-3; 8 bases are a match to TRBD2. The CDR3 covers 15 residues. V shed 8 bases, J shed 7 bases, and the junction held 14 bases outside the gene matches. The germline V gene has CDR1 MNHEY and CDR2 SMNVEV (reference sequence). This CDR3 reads CASHPQAGGWYTQYF. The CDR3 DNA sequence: TGTGCCAGCCACCCTCAGGCGGGGGGCTGGTATACGCAGTATTTT.

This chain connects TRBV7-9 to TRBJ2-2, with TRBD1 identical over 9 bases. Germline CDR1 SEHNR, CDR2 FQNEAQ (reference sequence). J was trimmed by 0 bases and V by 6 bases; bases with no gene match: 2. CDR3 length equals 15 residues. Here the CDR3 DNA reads TGTGCCAGCAGGGGGGACAGGGCGAACACCGGGGAGCTGTTTTTT. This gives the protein CASRGDRANTGELFF. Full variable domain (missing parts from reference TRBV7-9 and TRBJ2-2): DTGVSQNPRHKITKRGQNVTFRCDPISEHNRLYWYRQTLGQGPEFLTYFQNEAQLEKSRLLSDRFSAERPKGSFSTLEIQRTEQGDSAMYLCASRGDRANTGELFFGEGSRLTVL.

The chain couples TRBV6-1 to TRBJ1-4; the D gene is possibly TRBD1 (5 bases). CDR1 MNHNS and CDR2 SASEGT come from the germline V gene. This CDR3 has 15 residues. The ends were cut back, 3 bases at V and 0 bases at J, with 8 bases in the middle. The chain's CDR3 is CASSDGGATNEKLFF. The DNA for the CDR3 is TGTGCCAGCAGTGACGGGGGGGCAACTAATGAAAAACTGTTTTTT.

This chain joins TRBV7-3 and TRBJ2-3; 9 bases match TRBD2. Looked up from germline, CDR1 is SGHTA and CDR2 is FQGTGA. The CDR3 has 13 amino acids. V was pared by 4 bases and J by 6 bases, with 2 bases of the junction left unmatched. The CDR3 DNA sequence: TGTGCCAGCAGCTCCCTAGCGGGGGATACGCAGTATTTT. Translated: CASSSLAGDTQYF. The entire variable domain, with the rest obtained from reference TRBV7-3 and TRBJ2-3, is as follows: GAGVSQTPSNKVTEKGKYVELRCDPISGHTALYWYRQSLGQGPEFLIYFQGTGAADDSGLPNDRFFAVRPEGSVSTLKIQRTERGDSAVYLCASSSLAGDTQYFGPGTRLTVL.

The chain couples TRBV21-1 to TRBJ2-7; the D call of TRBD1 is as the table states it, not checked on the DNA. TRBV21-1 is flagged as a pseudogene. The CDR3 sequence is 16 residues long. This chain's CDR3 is CASSKASHKGTYEQYF. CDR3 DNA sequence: TGTGCCAGCAGCAAAGCTTCCCACAAGGGGACCTACGAGCAGTACTTC.

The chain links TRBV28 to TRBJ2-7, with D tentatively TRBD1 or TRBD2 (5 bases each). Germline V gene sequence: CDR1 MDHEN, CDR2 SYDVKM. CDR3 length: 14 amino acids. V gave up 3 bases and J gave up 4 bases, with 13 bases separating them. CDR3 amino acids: CASSFSRGRYEQYF. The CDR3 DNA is TGTGCCAGCAGTTTCTCGAGGGGCCGGTACGAGCAGTACTTC.

The CDR3 here is CASRGDLNTEAFF. The DNA for the CDR3 is TGTGCCAGCAGGGGGGACCTGAACACTGAAGCTTTCTTT. The V call is TRBV6-1, the J call TRBJ1-1; D is possibly TRBD1 (5 bases). Germline V gives CDR1 MNHNS, CDR2 SASEGT. This CDR3 contains 13 residues. With 6 bases removed from V and 0 bases from J, the gap between germline ends came to 8 bases.

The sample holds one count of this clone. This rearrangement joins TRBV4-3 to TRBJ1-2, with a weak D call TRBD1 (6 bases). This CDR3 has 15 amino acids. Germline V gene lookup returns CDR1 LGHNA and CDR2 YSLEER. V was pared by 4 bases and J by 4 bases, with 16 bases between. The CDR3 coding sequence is TGCGCCAGCAGCCGAGGGGACATAAGAGGCTATGGCTACACCTTC. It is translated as CASSRGDIRGYGYTF.

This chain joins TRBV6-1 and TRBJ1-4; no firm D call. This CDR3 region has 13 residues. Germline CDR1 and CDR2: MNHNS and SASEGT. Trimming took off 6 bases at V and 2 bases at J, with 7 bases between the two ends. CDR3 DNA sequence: TGTGCCAGCAGGCGGGCCACTAATGAAAAACTGTTTTTT. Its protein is CASRRATNEKLFF.

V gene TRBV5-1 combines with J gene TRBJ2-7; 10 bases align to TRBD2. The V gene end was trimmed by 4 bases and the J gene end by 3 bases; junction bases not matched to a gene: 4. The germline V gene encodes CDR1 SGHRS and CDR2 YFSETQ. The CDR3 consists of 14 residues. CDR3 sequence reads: CASSVSGGNYEQYF. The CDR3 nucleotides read TGCGCCAGCAGCGTTAGCGGGGGGAACTACGAGCAGTACTTC.

The CDR3 coding sequence is TGTGCCAGCAGTTCCGTGAGAGGAGGCTTCAATGAGCAGTTCTTC. It yields the protein CASSSVRGGFNEQFF. The chain recombines TRBV6-6 with TRBJ2-1; D perhaps matches TRBD2 (5 bases). Germline V gene sequence: CDR1 MNHNY, CDR2 SVGAGI (reference sequence). The CDR3 runs 15 residues. V was trimmed by 4 bases and J by 6 bases, leaving 16 bases between them.

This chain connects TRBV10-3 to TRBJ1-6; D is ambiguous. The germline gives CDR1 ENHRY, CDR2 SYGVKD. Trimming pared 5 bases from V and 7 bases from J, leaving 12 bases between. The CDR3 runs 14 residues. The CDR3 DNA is TGTGCCATCAGTAACCTGGCGAAGAATTCACCCCTCCACTTT. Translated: CAISNLAKNSPLHF.

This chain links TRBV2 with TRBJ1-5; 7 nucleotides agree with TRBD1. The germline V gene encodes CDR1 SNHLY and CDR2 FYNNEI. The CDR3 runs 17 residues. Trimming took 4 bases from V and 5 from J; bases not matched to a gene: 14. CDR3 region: CASSARPLGTVYQPQHF. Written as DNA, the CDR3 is TGTGCCAGCAGTGCACGCCCACTCGGGACAGTGTATCAGCCCCAGCATTTT.

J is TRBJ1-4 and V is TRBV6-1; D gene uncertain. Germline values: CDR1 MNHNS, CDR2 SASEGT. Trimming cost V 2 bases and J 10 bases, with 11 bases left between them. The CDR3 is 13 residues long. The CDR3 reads CASSESLVGKLFF. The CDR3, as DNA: TGTGCCAGCAGTGAATCCCTGGTAGGAAAACTGTTTTTT.

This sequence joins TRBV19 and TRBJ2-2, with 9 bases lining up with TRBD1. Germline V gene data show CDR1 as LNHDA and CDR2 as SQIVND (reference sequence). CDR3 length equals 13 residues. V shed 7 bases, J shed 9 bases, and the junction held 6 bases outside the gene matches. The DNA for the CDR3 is TGTGCCAGTACCCGGGACAGGGACCGGGAGCTGTTTTTT. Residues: CASTRDRDRELFF. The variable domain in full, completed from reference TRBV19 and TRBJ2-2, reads DGGITQSPKYLFRKEGQNVTLSCEQNLNHDAMYWYRQDPGQGLRLIYYSQIVNDFQKGDIAEGYSVSREKKESFPLTVTSAQKNPTAFYLCASTRDRDRELFFGEGSRLTVL.

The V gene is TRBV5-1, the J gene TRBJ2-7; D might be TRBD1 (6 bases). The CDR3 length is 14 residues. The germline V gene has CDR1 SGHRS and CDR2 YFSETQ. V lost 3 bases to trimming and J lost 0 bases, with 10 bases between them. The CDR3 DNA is TGCGCCAGCAGCTCAGGGGCCAGCTCCTACGAGCAGTACTTC. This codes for CASSSGASSYEQYF.

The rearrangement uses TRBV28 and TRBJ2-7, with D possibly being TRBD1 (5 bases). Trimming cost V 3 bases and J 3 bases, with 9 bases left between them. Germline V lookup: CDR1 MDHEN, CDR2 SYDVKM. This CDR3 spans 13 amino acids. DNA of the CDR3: TGTGCCAGCAGTTTGGCAGGGTACTACGAGCAGTACTTC. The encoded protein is CASSLAGYYEQYF.

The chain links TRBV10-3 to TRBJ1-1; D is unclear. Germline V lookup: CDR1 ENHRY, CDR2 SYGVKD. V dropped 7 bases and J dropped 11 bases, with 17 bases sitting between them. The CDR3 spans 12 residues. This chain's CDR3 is CAIMDSDLRAFF. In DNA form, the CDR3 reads TGTGCCATCATGGATTCTGATTTGCGGGCTTTCTTT.

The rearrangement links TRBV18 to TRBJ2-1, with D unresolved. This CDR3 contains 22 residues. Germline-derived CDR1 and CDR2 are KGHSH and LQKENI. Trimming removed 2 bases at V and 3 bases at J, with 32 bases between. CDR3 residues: CASSPKDRPGPVLANRYNEQFF. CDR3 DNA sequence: TGTGCCAGCTCACCAAAGGATCGCCCCGGACCTGTCTTGGCGAATCGCTACAATGAGCAGTTCTTC.

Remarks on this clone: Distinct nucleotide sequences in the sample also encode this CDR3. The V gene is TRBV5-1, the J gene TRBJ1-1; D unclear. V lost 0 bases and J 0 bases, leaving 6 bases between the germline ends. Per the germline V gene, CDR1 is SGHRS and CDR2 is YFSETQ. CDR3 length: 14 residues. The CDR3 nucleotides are TGCGCCAGCAGCTTGGACAGCTTGAACACTGAAGCTTTCTTT. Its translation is CASSLDSLNTEAFF.

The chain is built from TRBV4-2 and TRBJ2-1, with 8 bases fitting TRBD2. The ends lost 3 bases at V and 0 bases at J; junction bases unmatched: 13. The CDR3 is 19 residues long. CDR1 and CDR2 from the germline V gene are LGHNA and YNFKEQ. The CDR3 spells CASSQHTSGAKSSYNEQFF. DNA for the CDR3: TGTGCCAGCAGCCAGCACACTAGCGGCGCTAAGAGCTCCTACAATGAGCAGTTCTTC.